A single sample gave rise to the 23 T cell receptor beta chains below, sequenced in a study of cytomegalovirus exposure and HLA in healthy donors. Amplification used 60 Vbeta primers and 13 Jbeta primers. TCRdb's table, derived via immunoSEQ multiplex PCR, lists solely in-frame clones and lacks some. The sample lists about 190,000 clones; roughly four fifths were seen once. The specimen sequenced was PBMCs. The receptors were gathered from a man aged 40-49 years in good health and CMV-seropositive.

This clone has just one count. The chain couples TRBV18 to TRBJ1-4, with 7 bases matching TRBD1. The V gene's germline CDR1 is KGHSH and CDR2 LQKENI. The V gene end was trimmed by 4 bases and the J gene end by 10 bases; junction bases not matched to a gene: 12. The CDR3 runs to 15 residues. The CDR3 nucleotides read TGTGCCAGCTCACGAGGACAGGAACCGATCGGAAAACTGTTTTTT. This translates into CASSRGQEPIGKLFF.

V is TRBV2 and J is TRBJ2-7; tentatively, D is TRBD2 (6 bases). Germline-derived CDR1 and CDR2 are SNHLY and FYNNEI. The CDR3 length is 15 residues. Between the trimmed V and J ends, which lost 5 bases and 4 bases, there was a span of 18 bases. CDR3 nucleotide sequence: TGTGCCAGCAGTTCCCGGGTAGCGGCTAAGTACGAGCAGTACTTC. Translated: CASSSRVAAKYEQYF.

V usage is TRBV4-1 and J usage is TRBJ2-6; 9 positions agree with TRBD2. This CDR3 comprises 20 residues. V shed 1 base, J shed 2 bases, and the junction held 12 bases outside the gene matches. Germline V lookup: CDR1 MGHRA, CDR2 YSYEKL. As DNA, the CDR3 is TGCGCCAGCAGCCAAGGGATAGCGGGGGCTCTTTTGACTGGGGCCAACGTCCTGACTTTC. Residues: CASSQGIAGALLTGANVLTF.

The rearrangement uses TRBV4-1 and TRBJ1-5; TRBD1 agrees at 12 bases. The germline gives CDR1 MGHRA, CDR2 YSYEKL. V lost 1 base, J lost 0 bases, and 4 bases stayed unmatched. The CDR3 sequence is 18 residues long. The CDR3 DNA reads as TGCGCCAGCAGCCAAGTGGGACAGGGGGCTTATAGCAATCAGCCCCAGCATTTT. This codes for CASSQVGQGAYSNQPQHF.

V and J are TRBV5-1 and TRBJ2-5, with 7 bases identical to TRBD2. J lost 4 bases, V lost 3 bases, and 3 bases had no gene match. Looked up from germline, CDR1 is SGHRS and CDR2 is YFSETQ. The CDR3 contains 13 residues. The CDR3: CASSSSGGETQYF. DNA of the CDR3: TGCGCCAGCAGCTCTTCGGGGGGAGAGACCCAGTACTTC.

This chain links TRBV19 with TRBJ2-4, with a possible D match to TRBD2 (6 bases). The CDR3 is 14 amino acids. Germline V gene lookup returns CDR1 LNHDA and CDR2 SQIVND (reference sequence). V lost 3 bases and J 6 bases, leaving 12 bases between the germline ends. CDR3 sequence (DNA): TGTGCCAGTAGTATGGGGGGAACCTCAAACATTCAGTACTTC. Its translation: CASSMGGTSNIQYF.

The V call is TRBV20-1, the J call TRBJ2-7; no clear D. Looked up from germline, CDR1 is DFQATT and CDR2 is SNEGSKA (reference sequence). The V end lost 6 bases, the J end lost 9 bases, and 15 bases lay between the germline ends. The CDR3 runs 11 residues. The CDR3 reads CSAQTRPGQYF. CDR3 nucleotides: TGCAGTGCCCAGACACGGCCAGGGCAGTACTTC.

The CDR3 is CASSEGTGSYYGYTF. CDR3 nucleotides: TGCGCCAGCAGCGAAGGGACAGGATCTTATTATGGCTACACCTTC. The rearrangement links TRBV5-1 to TRBJ1-2, with 8 bases lining up with TRBD1. CDR3 size: 15 residues. V trimming: 4 bases; J trimming: 5 bases; junction bases outside the gene matches: 10. CDR1 and CDR2 from the germline V gene are SGHRS and YFSETQ.

This sequence joins TRBV28 and TRBJ1-2; D is unresolved. In germline, CDR1 is MDHEN, CDR2 SYDVKM. V dropped 4 bases and J dropped 1 base, with 10 bases sitting between them. This CDR3 comprises 14 residues. CDR3 bases: TGTGCCAGCAGTTATCGCAGAGGTAACTATGGCTACACCTTC. This codes for CASSYRRGNYGYTF.

This clone showed up just a few times. The chain employs TRBV7-6 and TRBJ2-3; no reliable D call. The germline gives CDR1 SGHVS, CDR2 FNYEAQ. Trimming cost V 5 bases and J 4 bases, with 10 bases left between them. The CDR3 extends over 13 amino acids. The CDR3: CASSPRLADTQYF. CDR3 sequence (DNA): TGTGCCAGCAGCCCACGGTTGGCAGATACGCAGTATTTT.

The chain combines TRBV27 with TRBJ2-7; 14 bases line up with TRBD2. The CDR3 covers 15 residues. The V gene's germline CDR1 is MNHEY and CDR2 SMNVEV (reference sequence). V shed 3 bases, J shed 6 bases, and the junction held 4 bases outside the gene matches. CDR3: CASSLTGLAGGEQYF. Here the CDR3 DNA reads TGTGCCAGCAGTTTGACCGGACTAGCGGGAGGCGAGCAGTACTTC.

The chain couples TRBV15 to TRBJ2-1, with 7 bases fitting TRBD1. CDR1 is LNHNV and CDR2 is YYDKDF in the germline V gene (reference sequence). Trimming cost V 0 bases and J 4 bases; bases outside gene matches: 0. The CDR3 has 14 amino acids. The CDR3: CATSREQGYNEQFF. The CDR3 nucleotides read TGTGCCACCAGCAGAGAACAGGGGTACAATGAGCAGTTCTTC.

This chain uses TRBV2 with TRBJ2-7; 11 bases map to TRBD2. J lost 4 bases, V lost 7 bases, and 12 bases had no gene match. This CDR3 has 16 residues. Germline V CDR1 and CDR2: SNHLY, FYNNEI. Here the CDR3 DNA reads TGTGCCAGCACCGGACTTATAGCGGGGGGGCCTTACGAGCAGTACTTC. It is translated as CASTGLIAGGPYEQYF.

This clone was detected a few times. V gene TRBV28 combines with J gene TRBJ2-1; 10 bases are a match to TRBD2. This CDR3 is 15 amino acids long. The germline V gene has CDR1 MDHEN and CDR2 SYDVKM. V was clipped by 0 bases and J by 6 bases; unmatched bases: 2. DNA for the CDR3: TGTGCCAGCAGTTTATGGGCTAGCGGGAGCAATGAGCAGTTCTTC. It encodes CASSLWASGSNEQFF.

This rearrangement joins TRBV5-1 to TRBJ2-1; TRBD1 aligns across 8 bases. The J segment lost 3 bases and the V segment lost 0 bases, leaving 5 bases of the junction unmatched. CDR1 is SGHRS and CDR2 is YFSETQ in the germline V gene. This CDR3 has 16 amino acids. The CDR3 is CASSLDRTGSYNEQFF. The CDR3 bases are TGCGCCAGCAGCTTGGACCGGACAGGGAGCTACAATGAGCAGTTCTTC.

The J gene is TRBJ2-7, the V gene TRBV7-3; possibly TRBD2 for D (6 bases). The V gene's germline CDR1 is SGHTA and CDR2 FQGTGA. The V gene lost 1 base and the J gene lost 0 bases, with 7 bases spanning the gap. CDR3 length equals 14 residues. DNA for the CDR3: TGTGCCAGCAGCTTAATGGGGGGCTCCTACGAGCAGTACTTC. Translation gives CASSLMGGSYEQYF.

In this sample, this clone turned up a few times. The chain carries TRBV6-1 and TRBJ2-3, with no clear D. Trimming shortened V by 1 base and J by 0 bases, and 8 bases separated the two germline ends. The CDR3 spans 15 residues. Germline V lookup: CDR1 MNHNS, CDR2 SASEGT. The CDR3 bases are TGTGCCAGCAGTGAAGGACTTATTAGCACAGATACGCAGTATTTT. Amino acids: CASSEGLISTDTQYF.

V and J are TRBV6-1 and TRBJ1-6, with D possibly matching TRBD1 (6 bases). The CDR3 runs to 14 residues. Germline values: CDR1 MNHNS, CDR2 SASEGT. V was pared by 6 bases and J by 4 bases, with 10 bases between. The CDR3 DNA sequence: TGTGCCAGCAGCCGGGGGGCGTATAATTCACCCCTCCACTTT. It translates to CASSRGAYNSPLHF.

The gene calls are TRBV15 and TRBJ2-1, with 8 bases that match TRBD2. V was clipped by 0 bases and J by 8 bases; unmatched bases: 6. Germline assignment: CDR1 LNHNV and CDR2 YYDKDF (reference sequence). There are 15 residues in the CDR3. In DNA form, the CDR3 reads TGTGCCACCAGCAGAGACAGCGGGAGTGGGTATGAGCAGTTCTTC. Protein sequence: CATSRDSGSGYEQFF.

The J gene is TRBJ1-2, the V gene TRBV5-6; weak D call: TRBD1 (6 bases). The germline V gene encodes CDR1 SGHDT and CDR2 YYEEEE. The length of the CDR3 is 13 residues. V lost 6 bases to trimming and J lost 4 bases, with 13 bases between them. The CDR3 DNA sequence: TGTGCCAGCAACCCACAGGGTGTCTATGGCTACACCTTC. Encoded protein: CASNPQGVYGYTF.

The chain joins TRBV19 to TRBJ2-3; 8 bases fit TRBD2. This CDR3 has 14 amino acids. V lost 6 bases and J lost 4; bases outside the gene matches: 6. From germline, CDR1 is LNHDA and CDR2 SQIVND (reference sequence). The DNA for the CDR3 is TGTGCCAGTAGCTCGCTAGCGGGCCCAGATACGCAGTATTTT. It is translated as CASSSLAGPDTQYF.

The rearrangement joins TRBV7-3 to TRBJ2-2; TRBD2 is a possible D gene (6 bases). V dropped 3 bases and J dropped 6 bases, with 8 bases sitting between them. Germline CDR1 reads SGHTA; CDR2 reads FQGTGA. CDR3 size: 13 residues. CDR3 protein: CASSLGGAGELFF. The CDR3 DNA reads TGTGCCAGCAGCTTGGGGGGTGCCGGGGAGCTGTTTTTT.

This rearrangement joins TRBV5-1 to TRBJ2-5, with D perhaps matching TRBD1 (5 bases). The CDR3 is 17 amino acids. Germline V gene sequence: CDR1 SGHRS, CDR2 YFSETQ. Trimming removed 0 bases from V and 5 bases from J, with 20 bases in between. The CDR3, as DNA: TGCGCCAGCAGCTTGGCCAATTTTGGTGGGGCAGGGGAGACCCAGTACTTC. This codes for CASSLANFGGAGETQYF. Combining the CDR3 with reference TRBV5-1 and TRBJ2-5 gives the whole variable domain KAGVTQTPRYLIKTRGQQVTLSCSPISGHRSVSWYQQTPGQGLQFLFEYFSETQRNKGNFPGRFSGRQFSNSRSEMNVSTLELGDSALYLCASSLANFGGAGETQYFGPGTRLLVL.